This entry describes one TCR beta chain. This specimen belongs to a study of T cell changes during pregnancy in multiple sclerosis. Clones were read by immunoSEQ multiplex PCR, and TCRdb kept only the in-frame ones, dropping some. This sample has roughly 87,000 clones, with approximately 92% found just once. Germline lookup yields CDR1 MNHEY and CDR2 SMNVEV (reference sequence). This CDR3 has 14 amino acids. Trimming cost V 2 bases and J 6 bases; bases outside gene matches: 6. This material consisted of peripheral blood, taken in the third trimester of pregnancy. The V gene is TRBV27, the J gene TRBJ2-7; 8 nucleotides align to TRBD1. This TCR derives from a female donor in good health, enrolled as a control in a pregnancy study. This chain's CDR3 is CASSLVQGAVEQYF. Written as DNA, the CDR3 is TGTGCCAGCAGTTTAGTCCAGGGGGCGGTCGAGCAGTACTTC.